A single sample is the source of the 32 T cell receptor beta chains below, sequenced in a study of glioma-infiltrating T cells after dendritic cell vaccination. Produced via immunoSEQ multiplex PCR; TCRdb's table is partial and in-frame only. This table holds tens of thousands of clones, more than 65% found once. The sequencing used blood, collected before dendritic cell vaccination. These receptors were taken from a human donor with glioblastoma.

The DNA of the CDR3 is TGTGCCAGCAGTGACGTGCGGGGATCTGAAGCTTTCTTT. Its protein is CASSDVRGSEAFF. The chain employs TRBV2 and TRBJ1-1; D unclear. Germline CDR1 is SNHLY and CDR2 is FYNNEI. The CDR3 totals 13 residues. The ends were cut back, 3 bases at V and 6 bases at J, with 11 bases in the middle.

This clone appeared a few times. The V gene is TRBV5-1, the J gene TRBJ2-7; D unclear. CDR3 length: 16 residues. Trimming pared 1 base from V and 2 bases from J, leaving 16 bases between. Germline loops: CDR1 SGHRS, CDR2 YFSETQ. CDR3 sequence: CASSLTPERSTYEQYF. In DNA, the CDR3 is TGCGCCAGCAGCTTGACCCCGGAGAGATCTACCTACGAGCAGTACTTC.

Here the CDR3 reads CASSLWRENGELFF. CDR3 in DNA: TGCGCCAGCAGCCTCTGGAGGGAGAACGGGGAGCTGTTTTTT. The gene calls are TRBV5-1 and TRBJ2-2, with TRBD2 as a possible D gene (6 bases). Germline CDR1 is SGHRS and CDR2 is YFSETQ. Trimming took 4 bases from V and 7 from J, leaving 14 bases between them. This CDR3 contains 14 residues.

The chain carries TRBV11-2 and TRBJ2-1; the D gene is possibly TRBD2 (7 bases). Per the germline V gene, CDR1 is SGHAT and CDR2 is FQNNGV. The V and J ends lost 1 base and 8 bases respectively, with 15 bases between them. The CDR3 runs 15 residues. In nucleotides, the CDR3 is TGTGCCAGCAGCTTAGTAGGGGGGGGGCCTTATGAGCAGTTCTTC. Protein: CASSLVGGGPYEQFF.

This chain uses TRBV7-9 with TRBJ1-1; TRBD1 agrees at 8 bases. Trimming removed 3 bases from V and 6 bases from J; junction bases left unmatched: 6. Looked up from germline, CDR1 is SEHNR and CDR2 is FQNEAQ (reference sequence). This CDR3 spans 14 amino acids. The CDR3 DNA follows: TGTGCCAGCAGCTTGACAGGGGAGTTCCCTGAAGCTTTCTTT. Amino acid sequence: CASSLTGEFPEAFF.

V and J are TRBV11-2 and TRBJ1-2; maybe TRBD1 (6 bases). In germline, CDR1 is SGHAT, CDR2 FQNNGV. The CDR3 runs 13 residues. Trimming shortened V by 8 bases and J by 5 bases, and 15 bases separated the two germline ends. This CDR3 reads CASGRDMTYGYTF. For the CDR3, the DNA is TGTGCCAGCGGAAGGGACATGACGTATGGCTACACCTTC.

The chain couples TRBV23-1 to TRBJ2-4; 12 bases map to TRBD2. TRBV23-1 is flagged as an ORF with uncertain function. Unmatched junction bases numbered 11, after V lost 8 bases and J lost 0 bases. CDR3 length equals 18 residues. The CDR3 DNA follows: TGCGCCAGCGGAAAGACTAGCGGGAGCTGTCTAGCCAAAAACATTCAGTACTTC. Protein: CASGKTSGSCLAKNIQYF.

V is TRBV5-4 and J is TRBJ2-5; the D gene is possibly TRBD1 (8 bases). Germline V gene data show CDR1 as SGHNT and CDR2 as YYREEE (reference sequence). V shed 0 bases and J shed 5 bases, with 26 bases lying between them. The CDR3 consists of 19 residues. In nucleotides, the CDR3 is TGTGCCAGCAGCTTGGGACTTAGAATTAAACAGGGGGGGGAGGAGACCCAGTACTTC. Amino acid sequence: CASSLGLRIKQGGEETQYF.

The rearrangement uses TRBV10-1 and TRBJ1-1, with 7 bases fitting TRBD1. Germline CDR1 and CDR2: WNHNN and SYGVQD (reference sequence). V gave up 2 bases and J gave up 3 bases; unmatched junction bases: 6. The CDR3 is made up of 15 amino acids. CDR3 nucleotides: TGCGCCAGCAGTGAGCCCGACAGGGCGGACACTGAAGCTTTCTTT. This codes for CASSEPDRADTEAFF.

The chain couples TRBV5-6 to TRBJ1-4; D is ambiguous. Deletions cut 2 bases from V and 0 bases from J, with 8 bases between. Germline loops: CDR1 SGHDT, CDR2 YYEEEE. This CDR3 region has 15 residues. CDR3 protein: CASSFSPSTNEKLFF. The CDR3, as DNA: TGTGCCAGCAGCTTTTCTCCCTCAACTAATGAAAAACTGTTTTTT.

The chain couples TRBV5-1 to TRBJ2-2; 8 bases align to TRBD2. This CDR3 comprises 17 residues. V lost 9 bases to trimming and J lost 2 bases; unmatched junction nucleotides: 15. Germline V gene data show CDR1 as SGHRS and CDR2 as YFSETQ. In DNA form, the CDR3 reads TGCGCCACCAGGGCTATGCGGGGGGCCGGTAACACCGGGGAGCTGTTTTTT. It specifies CATRAMRGAGNTGELFF. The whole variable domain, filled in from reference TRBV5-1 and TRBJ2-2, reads KAGVTQTPRYLIKTRGQQVTLSCSPISGHRSVSWYQQTPGQGLQFLFEYFSETQRNKGNFPGRFSGRQFSNSRSEMNVSTLELGDSALYLCATRAMRGAGNTGELFFGEGSRLTVL.

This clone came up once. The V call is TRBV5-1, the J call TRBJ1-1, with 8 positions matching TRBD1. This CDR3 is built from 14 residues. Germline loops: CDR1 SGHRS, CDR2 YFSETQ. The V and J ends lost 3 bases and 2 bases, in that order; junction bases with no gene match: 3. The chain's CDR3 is CASSSGQGNTEAFF. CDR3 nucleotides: TGCGCCAGCAGCTCCGGACAGGGAAACACTGAAGCTTTCTTT. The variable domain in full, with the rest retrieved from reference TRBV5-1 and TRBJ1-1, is KAGVTQTPRYLIKTRGQQVTLSCSPISGHRSVSWYQQTPGQGLQFLFEYFSETQRNKGNFPGRFSGRQFSNSRSEMNVSTLELGDSALYLCASSSGQGNTEAFFGQGTRLTVV.

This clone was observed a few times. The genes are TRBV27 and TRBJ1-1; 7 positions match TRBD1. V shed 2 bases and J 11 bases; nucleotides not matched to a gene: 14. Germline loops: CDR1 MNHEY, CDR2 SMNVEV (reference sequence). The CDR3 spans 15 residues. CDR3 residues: CASSLQGGIVGHAFF. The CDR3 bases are TGTGCCAGCAGTTTACAGGGGGGAATCGTTGGGCATGCTTTCTTT.

As DNA, the CDR3 is TGTGCCAGCAGCTTAGATTGGGGGGGAAGCGATGAGCAGTTCTTC. Protein: CASSLDWGGSDEQFF. This chain uses TRBV7-8 with TRBJ2-1; 7 positions agree with TRBD2. The CDR3 extends over 15 amino acids. Losses at the gene ends were 1 base for V and 8 bases for J; bases not matched to a gene: 8. Per the germline V gene, CDR1 is SGHVS and CDR2 is FQNEAQ.

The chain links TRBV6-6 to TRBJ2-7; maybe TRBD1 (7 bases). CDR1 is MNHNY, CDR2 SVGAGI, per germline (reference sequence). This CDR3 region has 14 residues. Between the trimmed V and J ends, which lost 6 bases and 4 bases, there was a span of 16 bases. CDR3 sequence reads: CASRGGQLNYEQYV. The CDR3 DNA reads TGTGCCAGCAGGGGGGGACAGTTAAATTACGAGCAGTACGTC.

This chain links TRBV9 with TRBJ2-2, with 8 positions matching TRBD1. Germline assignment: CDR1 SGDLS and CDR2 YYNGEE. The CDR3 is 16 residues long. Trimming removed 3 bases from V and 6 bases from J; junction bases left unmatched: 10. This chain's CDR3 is CASSGGQGTVAGELFF. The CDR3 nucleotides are TGTGCCAGCAGCGGTGGACAGGGAACGGTCGCCGGGGAGCTGTTTTTT.

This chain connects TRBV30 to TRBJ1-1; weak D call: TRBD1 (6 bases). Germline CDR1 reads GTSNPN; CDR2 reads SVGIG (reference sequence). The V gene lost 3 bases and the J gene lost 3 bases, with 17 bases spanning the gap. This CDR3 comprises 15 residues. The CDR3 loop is CAWRKGRGKDTEAFF. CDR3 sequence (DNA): TGTGCCTGGAGAAAGGGGAGGGGGAAGGACACTGAAGCTTTCTTT.

The CDR3 DNA reads TGTGCCAGCAGCACCCCCGGGATCCGGACTAGCGGGGGCCATGCCTACAATGAGCAGTTCTTC. Protein product: CASSTPGIRTSGGHAYNEQFF. This sequence joins TRBV7-8 and TRBJ2-1, with 13 bases aligning to TRBD2. Germline-derived CDR1 and CDR2 are SGHVS and FQNEAQ. J lost 2 bases, V lost 5 bases, and 18 bases had no gene match. The CDR3 consists of 21 residues.

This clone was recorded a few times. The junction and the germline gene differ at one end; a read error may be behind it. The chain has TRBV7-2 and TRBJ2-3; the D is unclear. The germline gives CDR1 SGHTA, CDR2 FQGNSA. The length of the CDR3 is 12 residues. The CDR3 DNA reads TGTGCCAGCAGCTTTTACTCCGATAGGCAGTATTTT. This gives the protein CASSFYSDRQYF.

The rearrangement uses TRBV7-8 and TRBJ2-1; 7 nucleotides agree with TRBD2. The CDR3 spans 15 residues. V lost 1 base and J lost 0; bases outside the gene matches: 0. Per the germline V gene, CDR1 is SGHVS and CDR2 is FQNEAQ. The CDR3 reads CASSLGGGSYNEQFF. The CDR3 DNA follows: TGTGCCAGCAGCTTAGGGGGGGGCTCCTACAATGAGCAGTTCTTC.

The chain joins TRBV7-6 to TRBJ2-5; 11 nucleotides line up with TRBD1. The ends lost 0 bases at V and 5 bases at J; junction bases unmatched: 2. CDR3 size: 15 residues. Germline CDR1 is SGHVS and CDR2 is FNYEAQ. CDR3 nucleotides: TGTGCCAGCAGCTTAGCGGGGACAGGGGGGGAGACCCAGTACTTC. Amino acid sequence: CASSLAGTGGETQYF.

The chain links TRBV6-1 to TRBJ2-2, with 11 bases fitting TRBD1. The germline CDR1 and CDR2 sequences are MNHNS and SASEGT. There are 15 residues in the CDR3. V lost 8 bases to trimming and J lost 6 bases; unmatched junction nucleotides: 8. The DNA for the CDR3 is TGTGCCAGCGGAGCGGGACAGGGGGTCGCCGGGGAGCTGTTTTTT. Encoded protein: CASGAGQGVAGELFF.

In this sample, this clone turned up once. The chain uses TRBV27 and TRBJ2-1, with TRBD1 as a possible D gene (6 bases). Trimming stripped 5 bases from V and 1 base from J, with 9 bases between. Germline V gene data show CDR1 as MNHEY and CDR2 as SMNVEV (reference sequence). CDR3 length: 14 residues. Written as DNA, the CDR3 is TGTGCCAGCAGTGAACAGGGATCCTACAATGAGCAGTTCTTC. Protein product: CASSEQGSYNEQFF.

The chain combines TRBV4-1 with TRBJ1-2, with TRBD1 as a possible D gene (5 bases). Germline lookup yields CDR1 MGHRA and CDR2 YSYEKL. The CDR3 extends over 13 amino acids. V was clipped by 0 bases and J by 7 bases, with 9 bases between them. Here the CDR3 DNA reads TGCGCCAGCAGCCAAGACTGGGGCCGTGGCTACACCTTC. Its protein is CASSQDWGRGYTF.

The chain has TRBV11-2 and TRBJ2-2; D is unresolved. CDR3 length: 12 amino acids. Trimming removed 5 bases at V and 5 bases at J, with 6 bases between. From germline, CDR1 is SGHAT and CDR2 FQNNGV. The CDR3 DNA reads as TGTGCCAGCAGCCCGGTGACCGGGGAGCTGTTTTTT. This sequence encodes CASSPVTGELFF.

CDR3 residues: CASTQQNTDTQYF. The CDR3 DNA sequence: TGTGCTTCGACTCAGCAAAACACAGATACGCAGTATTTT. V is TRBV5-4 and J is TRBJ2-3; D is uncertain. This CDR3 comprises 13 residues. CDR1 is SGHNT, CDR2 YYREEE, per germline (reference sequence).

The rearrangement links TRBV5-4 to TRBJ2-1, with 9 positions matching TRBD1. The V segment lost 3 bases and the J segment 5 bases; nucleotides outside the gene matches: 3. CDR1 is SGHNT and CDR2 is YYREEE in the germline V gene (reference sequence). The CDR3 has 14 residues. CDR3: CASSWRDRDNEQFF. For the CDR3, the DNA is TGTGCCAGCAGCTGGAGGGACAGGGACAATGAGCAGTTCTTC.

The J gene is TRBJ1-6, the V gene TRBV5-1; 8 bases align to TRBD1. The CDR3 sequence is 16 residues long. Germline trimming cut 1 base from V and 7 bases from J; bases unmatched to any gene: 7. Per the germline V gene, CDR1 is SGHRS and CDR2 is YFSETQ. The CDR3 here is CASSLSTGETNSPLHF. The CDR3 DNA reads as TGCGCCAGCAGCTTGTCGACAGGGGAGACAAATTCACCCCTCCACTTT.

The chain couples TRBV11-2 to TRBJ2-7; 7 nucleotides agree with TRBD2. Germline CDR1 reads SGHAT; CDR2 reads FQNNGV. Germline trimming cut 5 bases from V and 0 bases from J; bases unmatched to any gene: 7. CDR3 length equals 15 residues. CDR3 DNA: TGTGCCAGCAGCCTCAGCGGGGAGGGCTCCTACGAGCAGTACTTC. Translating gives CASSLSGEGSYEQYF.

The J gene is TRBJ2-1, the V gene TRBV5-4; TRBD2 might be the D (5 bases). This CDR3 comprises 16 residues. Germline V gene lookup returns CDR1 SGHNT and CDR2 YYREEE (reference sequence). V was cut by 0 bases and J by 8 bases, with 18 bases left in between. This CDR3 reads CASSLEDSTPWDEQFF. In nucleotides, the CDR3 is TGTGCCAGCAGCTTGGAGGACTCGACGCCTTGGGATGAGCAGTTCTTC.

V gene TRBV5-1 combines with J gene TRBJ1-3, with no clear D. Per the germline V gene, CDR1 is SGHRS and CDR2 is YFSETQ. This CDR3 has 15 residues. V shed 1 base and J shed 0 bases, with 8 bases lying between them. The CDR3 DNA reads TGCGCCAGCAGCTTGAATATAGACTCTGGAAACACCATATATTTT. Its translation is CASSLNIDSGNTIYF.

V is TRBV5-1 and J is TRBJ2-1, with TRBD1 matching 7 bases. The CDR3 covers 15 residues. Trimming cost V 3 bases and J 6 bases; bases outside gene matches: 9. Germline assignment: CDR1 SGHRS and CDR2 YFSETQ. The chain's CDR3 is CASSWQTGAVNEQFF. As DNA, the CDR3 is TGCGCCAGCAGCTGGCAAACAGGGGCTGTCAATGAGCAGTTCTTC.